Below are 31 T cell receptor beta chains sequenced from a single sample in a study of T cells in Graves' hyperthyroidism and ophthalmopathy (dated by TCRdb to between 2019 and 2020). The library was built by means of multiplex PCR. This sample was sequenced with an Illumina HiSeq 2000. TCR beta CDR3 regions were amplified from RNA transcripts. The first round of RT-PCR for the TCR CDR3 was performed with the HTBI primer set and the Qiagen OneStep RT-PCR kit. Starting from the raw public reads, TCRdb applied fastp trimming at Q25, assembled clones with MiXCR and retained in-frame beta chains. CDR3 protein duplicates are merged, each entry listing the most common genes and DNA. The sample yields around 300,000 distinct CDR3 sequences; more than 10% were counted once. Almost 8% of the sample is in the top ten clones. Sample: blood. Receptor source: a woman under 40 with Graves' hyperthyroidism that later progressed to Graves' ophthalmopathy.

This clonotype was recorded many times. The chain recombines TRBV7-9 with TRBJ2-7; D remains ambiguous. The CDR3 length is 13 residues. Germline V lookup: CDR1 SEHNR, CDR2 FQNEAQ (reference sequence). V was cut by 3 bases and J by 9 bases, with 15 bases left in between. The chain's CDR3 is CASSFERATLQYF. CDR3 DNA: TGTGCCAGCAGCTTTGAAAGGGCTACGTTGCAGTACTTC.

In this sample, this clonotype turned up many times. The V gene is TRBV28, the J gene TRBJ1-6; 12 bases are shared with TRBD1. This CDR3 has 16 residues. J gave up 7 bases and V 5 bases, and 6 bases lay outside the gene matches. Germline V gene data show CDR1 as MDHEN and CDR2 as SYDVKM. CDR3 bases: TGTGCCAGCAGTCCCGGGACAGGGGGCTGGAATTCACCCCTCCACTTT. This gives the protein CASSPGTGGWNSPLHF.

The chain recombines TRBV4-1 with TRBJ2-7; 9 nucleotides agree with TRBD1. V trimming: 6 bases; J trimming: 5 bases; junction bases outside the gene matches: 8. Per germline, CDR1 MGHRA and CDR2 YSYEKL. The CDR3 consists of 14 residues. The CDR3 sequence: CASRPDRGVDEQYF. CDR3 nucleotides: TGCGCCAGCAGACCTGACAGGGGGGTAGACGAGCAGTACTTC.

This sequence joins TRBV4-3 and TRBJ2-1; D remains unclear. Trimming left V 2 bases short and J 4 bases short, with 9 bases between. The V gene's germline CDR1 is LGHNA and CDR2 YSLEER. The CDR3 extends over 14 amino acids. The CDR3 DNA reads TGCGCCAGCAGCCAAATTCGTACTTACAATGAGCAGTTCTTC. Translation gives CASSQIRTYNEQFF.

This clonotype was recorded a few times. This chain's CDR3 is CASSSGTASADTQYF. CDR3 DNA: TGTGCCAGCAGCTCCGGGACAGCTAGCGCAGATACGCAGTATTTT. The V gene is TRBV7-2, the J gene TRBJ2-3; TRBD1 might be the D (7 bases). V was shortened by 4 bases and J by 4 bases, with 15 bases between the two germline ends. The CDR3 has 15 amino acids. Germline values: CDR1 SGHTA, CDR2 FQGNSA.

At least ten counts were recorded for this clonotype. The rearrangement uses TRBV20-1 and TRBJ2-3, with D possibly TRBD2 on 6 matching bases. Germline V CDR1 and CDR2: DFQATT, SNEGSKA (reference sequence). Deletions cut 5 bases from V and 4 bases from J, with 19 bases between. The CDR3 extends over 15 amino acids. This CDR3 is CSAVRSAGKSDTQYF. The CDR3 DNA reads as TGCAGTGCTGTCCGCTCGGCGGGGAAGTCAGATACGCAGTATTTT.

This clonotype was counted ten times or more. V and J are TRBV20-1 and TRBJ2-1, with 12 bases fitting TRBD1. The CDR3 loop spans 15 amino acids. With V trimmed by 6 bases and J by 8 bases, 11 bases remained unmatched. In germline, CDR1 is DFQATT, CDR2 SNEGSKA (reference sequence). CDR3 DNA: TGCAGTGCCTCCGGTTGGGACAGGGGGCACGATGAGCAGTTCTTC. Translated, it gives CSASGWDRGHDEQFF.

This clonotype was picked up a small number of times. The chain links TRBV15 to TRBJ2-1, with a possible D match to TRBD1 (6 bases). Trimming removed 1 base from V and 2 bases from J, with 9 bases in between. Germline V gene sequence: CDR1 LNHNV, CDR2 YYDKDF (reference sequence). CDR3 length equals 15 residues. CDR3 nucleotides: TGTGCCACCAGCAGAGCAGGGGCGACCTACAATGAGCAGTTCTTC. It specifies CATSRAGATYNEQFF.

Of note for this clonotype: A much larger clone differs by one base, so this may be a read error. V usage is TRBV15 and J usage is TRBJ2-7; 7 bases map to TRBD2. The DNA end is more similar to TRBJ2-1, so the J call may be wrong. This CDR3 region has 14 residues. Germline lookup yields CDR1 LNHNV and CDR2 YYDKDF (reference sequence). The DNA of the CDR3 is TGTGCCACCAGCAGGGGGTCGGGAGGCTACGAGCAGTTCTTC. Its translation: CATSRGSGGYEQFF.

This clonotype was observed many times. The CDR3 loop is CASSPDYPEEYEQYF. The CDR3 bases are TGTGCCAGCAGTCCGGACTATCCCGAGGAGTACGAGCAGTACTTC. The V gene is TRBV12-3 or TRBV12-4, the J gene TRBJ2-7; D might be TRBD2 (6 bases). The CDR3 runs 15 residues. Deletions cut 5 bases from V and 4 bases from J, with 18 bases between.

Many counts were recorded for this clonotype. The V gene is TRBV15, the J gene TRBJ2-1; TRBD2 matches 11 bases. V lost 2 bases, J lost 7 bases, and 16 bases stayed unmatched. CDR3 length equals 19 residues. Germline lookup yields CDR1 LNHNV and CDR2 YYDKDF (reference sequence). This CDR3 is CATSRSAGTSGGGGNEQFF. In DNA, the CDR3 is TGTGCCACCAGCAGATCAGCCGGGACTAGCGGAGGGGGTGGGAATGAGCAGTTCTTC.

The table lists this clonotype with a few counts. This chain connects TRBV9 to TRBJ2-7; D is tentatively TRBD1 or TRBD2 (5 bases each). V was trimmed by 0 bases and J by 1 base, leaving 11 bases between them. The CDR3 is made up of 15 amino acids. Germline V gene data show CDR1 as SGDLS and CDR2 as YYNGEE. The CDR3 protein is CASSVGDGPSYEQYF. CDR3 DNA: TGTGCCAGCAGCGTAGGGGACGGCCCGTCCTACGAGCAGTACTTC.

This clonotype was seen ten or more times. This rearrangement joins TRBV12-3 or TRBV12-4 to TRBJ2-5; 7 bases line up with TRBD2. There are 14 residues in the CDR3. V shed 6 bases, J shed 5 bases, and the junction held 9 bases outside the gene matches. CDR3 DNA: TGTGCCAGCAGGGTACTTGGGACTAAGGAGACCCAGTACTTC. Its protein is CASRVLGTKETQYF.

The chain is built from TRBV19 and TRBJ1-5; no clear D. Per the germline V gene, CDR1 is LNHDA and CDR2 is SQIVND (reference sequence). This CDR3 region has 13 residues. V shed 5 bases and J shed 5 bases, with 10 bases lying between them. CDR3 amino acids: CASSPRLDQPQHF. The CDR3 DNA reads TGTGCCAGTAGTCCCCGGTTAGATCAGCCCCAGCATTTT.

This clonotype was detected ten times or more. A much larger clone differs by one base, so this may be a read error. The chain employs TRBV28 and TRBJ2-7, with 8 bases lining up with TRBD1. V lost 5 bases and J lost 7; bases outside the gene matches: 13. The V gene's germline CDR1 is MDHEN and CDR2 SYDVKM. This CDR3 comprises 15 residues. This CDR3 reads CASSGWTGTLVEQYF. DNA of the CDR3: TGTGCCAGCAGTGGCTGGACAGGGACCCTGGTGGAGCAGTACTTC. Complete variable domain (other parts from reference TRBV28 and TRBJ2-7): DVKVTQSSRYLVKRTGEKVFLECVQDMDHENMFWYRQDPGLGLRLIYFSYDVKMKEKGDIPEGYSVSREKKERFSLILESASTNQTSMYLCASSGWTGTLVEQYFGPGTRLTVT.

A note on this clonotype: This may stem from a read error, because a much larger clone lies one nucleotide away. In DNA, the CDR3 is TGCGCCAGCAGCTTGGGGCCGGGACAGGGTTCAGTCGAGCAGTACTTC. As protein: CASSLGPGQGSVEQYF. The V call is TRBV5-1, the J call TRBJ2-7, with 9 bases identical to TRBD1. The CDR3 extends over 16 amino acids. V trimming: 0 bases; J trimming: 6 bases; junction bases outside the gene matches: 10. Germline V lookup: CDR1 SGHRS, CDR2 YFSETQ.

The chain couples TRBV7-2 to TRBJ2-5; 13 bases map to TRBD2. V dropped 5 bases and J dropped 5; count of bases not matched to a gene: 8. The CDR3 totals 16 residues. CDR1 SGHTA and CDR2 FQGNSA come from the germline V gene. The CDR3 bases are TGTGCCAGCAGCCCGACTAGCGGGAGGTCTCTTGAGACCCAGTACTTC. Translation: CASSPTSGRSLETQYF.

V gene TRBV7-9 combines with J gene TRBJ2-2; D gene uncertain. V was cut by 0 bases and J by 4 bases, with 3 bases left in between. CDR3 size: 13 residues. Germline V lookup: CDR1 SEHNR, CDR2 FQNEAQ (reference sequence). The CDR3 protein is CASSLALTGELFF. CDR3 nucleotide sequence: TGTGCCAGCAGCTTAGCCCTCACCGGGGAGCTGTTTTTT.

The chain has TRBV27 and TRBJ2-2; D unresolved. The CDR3 runs 14 residues. Trimming shortened V by 5 bases and J by 3 bases, and 10 bases separated the two germline ends. Germline V lookup: CDR1 MNHEY, CDR2 SMNVEV (reference sequence). The CDR3 nucleotides read TGTGCCAGCAGTCTAACAGCCTACACCGGGGAGCTGTTTTTT. Translating it yields CASSLTAYTGELFF.

This clonotype came up many times. The gene calls are TRBV7-2 and TRBJ2-1, with D unclear. Germline CDR1 SGHTA, CDR2 FQGNSA. The CDR3 loop spans 16 amino acids. Trimming removed 1 base from V and 6 bases from J, with 16 bases in between. CDR3 in DNA: TGTGCCAGCAGCTTAGGATCGGCGGCCAGGTTCAATGAGCAGTTCTTC. Residues: CASSLGSAARFNEQFF.

The chain links TRBV20-1 to TRBJ1-5; D unclear. The CDR3 sequence is 16 residues long. Looked up from germline, CDR1 is DFQATT and CDR2 is SNEGSKA (reference sequence). The V gene lost 0 bases and the J gene lost 0 bases, with 12 bases spanning the gap. CDR3 DNA: TGCAGTGCTAGAGATCTGACACTGGTTAGCAATCAGCCCCAGCATTTT. Its protein is CSARDLTLVSNQPQHF.

The table lists this clonotype with a few counts. This chain links TRBV6-2 or TRBV6-3 with TRBJ1-5; D is uncertain. This CDR3 has 14 amino acids. Trimming took off 0 bases at V and 4 bases at J, with 7 bases between the two ends. Germline CDR1 is MNHEY and CDR2 is SVGEGT. CDR3 in amino acids: CASSYSEENQPQHF. The CDR3 coding sequence is TGTGCCAGCAGTTACTCTGAGGAGAATCAGCCCCAGCATTTT.

This clonotype was counted ten times or more. J is TRBJ2-5 and V is TRBV7-9, with D maybe TRBD1 (6 bases). This CDR3 spans 15 amino acids. The V gene's germline CDR1 is SEHNR and CDR2 FQNEAQ (reference sequence). Trimming stripped 5 bases from V and 1 base from J, with 14 bases between. CDR3 residues: CASSLDLGAQETQYF. CDR3 DNA: TGTGCCAGCAGCCTCGACTTGGGGGCCCAAGAGACCCAGTACTTC.

V and J are TRBV3-1 and TRBJ2-5; 9 bases are shared with TRBD1. The CDR3 runs 14 residues. In germline, CDR1 is LGHDT, CDR2 YNNKEL (reference sequence). J was trimmed by 5 bases and V by 6 bases; bases with no gene match: 7. The CDR3 DNA follows: TGTGCCAGCAGGCACACCGGGACAGGGGAGACCCAGTACTTC. Translation: CASRHTGTGETQYF.

This clonotype was detected many times. This chain joins TRBV7-3 and TRBJ2-5, with D perhaps matching TRBD1 (5 bases). The germline gives CDR1 SGHTA, CDR2 FQGTGA. The CDR3 sequence is 13 residues long. V lost 5 bases and J lost 5, with 12 bases in between. CDR3 protein: CASSRTGPETQYF. The CDR3 DNA follows: TGTGCCAGCAGCCGTACAGGCCCCGAGACCCAGTACTTC.

This clonotype was observed at least ten times. V and J are TRBV20-1 and TRBJ2-5, with D hard to call. Between the trimmed V and J ends, which lost 3 bases and 5 bases, there was a span of 16 bases. CDR1 and CDR2 from the germline V gene are DFQATT and SNEGSKA (reference sequence). This CDR3 has 14 residues. CDR3 loop: CSASTAPGMETQYF. In DNA, the CDR3 is TGCAGTGCTAGTACGGCCCCTGGGATGGAGACCCAGTACTTC.

The CDR3 region is CATSDRDGHYRGYTF. CDR3 in DNA: TGTGCCACCAGTGATCGCGACGGCCATTATAGGGGCTACACCTTC. This sequence joins TRBV24-1 and TRBJ1-2; no clear D. Germline V gene lookup returns CDR1 KGHDR and CDR2 SFDVKD. V dropped 3 bases and J dropped 8 bases, with 18 bases sitting between them. This CDR3 has 15 residues.

This clonotype has at least ten counts. The V gene is TRBV28, the J gene TRBJ1-2; 10 bases match TRBD1. The CDR3 has 14 residues. Germline V gene lookup returns CDR1 MDHEN and CDR2 SYDVKM. V shed 4 bases, J shed 6 bases, and the junction held 5 bases outside the gene matches. The CDR3 sequence: CASSSGQGRDGYTF. CDR3 nucleotides: TGTGCCAGCAGTTCGGGACAGGGGAGGGATGGCTACACCTTC.

This clonotype was observed a handful of times. The V gene is TRBV6-1, the J gene TRBJ1-3; unclear D gene. CDR1 is MNHNS, CDR2 SASEGT, per germline. V dropped 6 bases and J dropped 0 bases, with 9 bases sitting between them. The CDR3 is 14 residues long. CDR3 sequence: CASRREGSGNTIYF. The CDR3, as DNA: TGTGCCAGCAGGAGGGAGGGCTCTGGAAACACCATATATTTT.

This clonotype was recorded at least ten times. V usage is TRBV7-9 and J usage is TRBJ2-1, with TRBD1 identical over 9 bases. The CDR3 is 17 amino acids. V shed 5 bases, J shed 5 bases, and the junction held 13 bases outside the gene matches. The V gene's germline CDR1 is SEHNR and CDR2 FQNEAQ (reference sequence). The CDR3 region is CASSTTAGQGRNNEQFF. The DNA for the CDR3 is TGTGCCAGCAGCACCACCGCTGGACAGGGGCGAAACAATGAGCAGTTCTTC.

This clonotype showed up just a few times. The chain has TRBV9 and TRBJ1-6; D is ambiguous. CDR3 length: 13 residues. Trimming stripped 4 bases from V and 8 bases from J, with 10 bases between. In germline, CDR1 is SGDLS, CDR2 YYNGEE. The CDR3 here is CASSTRRDSPLHF. CDR3 coding DNA: TGTGCCAGCAGCACCCGACGGGATTCACCCCTCCACTTT.